The 11 T cell receptor beta chains below all came from one sample that was sequenced in a study of cytomegalovirus exposure and HLA in healthy donors. The study ran its PCR with 60 Vbeta and 13 Jbeta primers. Assay used: immunoSEQ multiplex PCR; TCRdb lists only in-frame clones, some missing. This table has some 130,000 clones, around 83% appearing once. The sequenced sample consisted of PBMCs. The receptors derive from a human donor in good health.

This clone was observed once. The chain uses TRBV7-6 and TRBJ2-2, with 9 nucleotides matching TRBD2. Germline assignment: CDR1 SGHVS and CDR2 FNYEAQ. The CDR3 runs to 15 residues. J was trimmed by 8 bases and V by 4 bases; bases with no gene match: 8. CDR3 coding DNA: TGTGCCAGCAGCTCGGGGACTAGCCGGGGAGGGGAGCTGTTTTTT. Translating it yields CASSSGTSRGGELFF.

The chain joins TRBV7-9 to TRBJ2-1; D is perhaps TRBD2 (5 bases). CDR3 length: 14 residues. CDR1 and CDR2 from the germline V gene are SEHNR and FQNEAQ (reference sequence). V gave up 3 bases and J gave up 4 bases, with 10 bases separating them. CDR3: CASSFTGGYNEQFF. CDR3 sequence (DNA): TGTGCCAGCAGCTTTACGGGCGGGTACAATGAGCAGTTCTTC.

This clone was observed a few times. V usage is TRBV7-9 and J usage is TRBJ2-5; no firm D call. Trimming stripped 4 bases from V and 4 bases from J, with 10 bases between. The CDR3 runs 13 residues. CDR1 is SEHNR, CDR2 FQNEAQ, per germline (reference sequence). The CDR3 coding sequence is TGTGCCAGCAGCTACGTCACGGTAGAGACCCAGTACTTC. It codes for CASSYVTVETQYF.

Of note for this clone: At one end the junction does not follow the germline gene, possibly because of a read error. This chain links TRBV9 with TRBJ1-1, with D hard to call. The germline CDR1 and CDR2 sequences are SGDLS and YYNGEE. The CDR3 totals 15 residues. DNA for the CDR3: TGTGTCAGCAGCGTAGAACTCGATTGGAGCACTGAAGCTTTCTTT. Residues: CVSSVELDWSTEAFF.

The genes are TRBV27 and TRBJ2-7, with TRBD1 matching over 8 bases. This CDR3 has 15 amino acids. The germline V gene has CDR1 MNHEY and CDR2 SMNVEV (reference sequence). J lost 3 bases, V lost 5 bases, and 9 bases had no gene match. The CDR3 nucleotides are TGTGCCAGCAGTCCCCGGACAGGGATCAGCTACGAGCAGTACTTC. Residues: CASSPRTGISYEQYF.

CDR3 in amino acids: CASSVARGRDNEQFF. DNA of the CDR3: TGTGCCAGCAGCGTAGCGCGGGGGAGGGATAATGAGCAGTTCTTC. The chain carries TRBV9 and TRBJ2-1; 7 positions match TRBD2. Losses at the gene ends were 0 bases for V and 7 bases for J; bases not matched to a gene: 7. The CDR3 loop spans 15 amino acids. Germline values: CDR1 SGDLS, CDR2 YYNGEE.

The rearrangement joins TRBV9 to TRBJ2-5, with 9 bases aligning to TRBD2. The junction had 2 bases not matched to a gene; V was cut back by 0 bases and J by 2 bases. CDR1 SGDLS and CDR2 YYNGEE come from the germline V gene. The CDR3 sequence is 15 residues long. The CDR3: CASSVVLAGQETQYF. The CDR3 bases are TGTGCCAGCAGCGTAGTTCTAGCGGGGCAAGAGACCCAGTACTTC.

This clone was seen only once. The chain is built from TRBV19 and TRBJ2-5; D gene uncertain. Between the trimmed V and J ends, which lost 6 bases and 2 bases, there was a span of 13 bases. Looked up from germline, CDR1 is LNHDA and CDR2 is SQIVND (reference sequence). The CDR3 consists of 14 residues. The CDR3 spells CASRRTGRQETQYF. The CDR3 DNA reads TGTGCCAGTAGAAGAACTGGTCGACAAGAGACCCAGTACTTC.

The genes are TRBV2 and TRBJ2-4, with D uncertain. V was clipped by 4 bases and J by 2 bases, with 12 bases between them. From germline, CDR1 is SNHLY and CDR2 FYNNEI. This CDR3 has 15 amino acids. CDR3 region: CASSVSPRTKNIQYF. As DNA, the CDR3 is TGTGCCAGCAGTGTGAGCCCAAGAACCAAAAACATTCAGTACTTC.

The rearrangement joins TRBV18 to TRBJ2-7; D might be TRBD2 (5 bases). CDR1 KGHSH and CDR2 LQKENI come from the germline V gene. V lost 3 bases and J 0 bases, leaving 18 bases between the germline ends. CDR3 length equals 17 residues. DNA for the CDR3: TGTGCCAGCTCACCCTTACCCCGGTCAGGACTCTCCTACGAGCAGTACTTC. Its translation: CASSPLPRSGLSYEQYF.

The rearrangement joins TRBV23-1 to TRBJ2-1; 7 nucleotides agree with TRBD1. TRBV23-1 is flagged as an ORF with uncertain function. The V segment lost 6 bases and the J segment 13 bases; nucleotides outside the gene matches: 12. The CDR3 is 13 residues long. CDR3 bases: TGCGCCAGCAGCCAACCACAGGGGCACCTTCAGTTCTTC. It encodes CASSQPQGHLQFF.